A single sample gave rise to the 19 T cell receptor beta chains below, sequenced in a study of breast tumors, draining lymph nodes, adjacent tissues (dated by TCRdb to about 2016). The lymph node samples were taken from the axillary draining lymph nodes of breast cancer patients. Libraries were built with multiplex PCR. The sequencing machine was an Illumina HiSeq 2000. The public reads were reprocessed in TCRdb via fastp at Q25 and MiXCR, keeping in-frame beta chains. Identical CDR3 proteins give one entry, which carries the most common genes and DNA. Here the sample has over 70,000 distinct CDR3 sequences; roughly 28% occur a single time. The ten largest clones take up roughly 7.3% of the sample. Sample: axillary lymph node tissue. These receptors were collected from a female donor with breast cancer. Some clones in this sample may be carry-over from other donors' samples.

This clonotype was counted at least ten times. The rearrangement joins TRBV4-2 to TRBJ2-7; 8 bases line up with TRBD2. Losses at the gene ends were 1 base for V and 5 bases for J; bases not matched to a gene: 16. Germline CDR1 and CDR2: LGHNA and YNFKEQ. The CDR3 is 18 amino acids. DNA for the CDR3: TGTGCCAGCAGCCAAGGGGGGCCTTTGAGCGGGAGAATACACGAGCAGTACTTC. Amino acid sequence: CASSQGGPLSGRIHEQYF.

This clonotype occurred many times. Here the CDR3 reads CASSSGFGATNEKLFF. The DNA for the CDR3 is TGCGCCAGCAGTAGTGGGTTTGGGGCAACTAATGAAAAACTGTTTTTT. This sequence joins TRBV5-1 and TRBJ1-4; D unresolved. Germline CDR1 is SGHRS and CDR2 is YFSETQ. The V and J ends lost 5 bases and 0 bases respectively, with 14 bases between them. The CDR3 is 16 amino acids.

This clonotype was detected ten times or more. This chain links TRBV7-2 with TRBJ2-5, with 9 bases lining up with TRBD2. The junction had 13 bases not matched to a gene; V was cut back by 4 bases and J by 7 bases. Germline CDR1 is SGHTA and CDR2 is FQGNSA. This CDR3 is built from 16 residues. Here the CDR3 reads CASSSESGTSTGTQYF. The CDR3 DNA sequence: TGTGCCAGCAGCTCAGAGAGTGGGACTAGCACGGGGACCCAGTACTTC.

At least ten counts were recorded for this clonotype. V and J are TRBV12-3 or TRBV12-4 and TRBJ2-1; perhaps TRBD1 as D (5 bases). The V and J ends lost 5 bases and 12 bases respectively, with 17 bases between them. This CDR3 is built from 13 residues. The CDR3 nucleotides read TGTGCCAGCAGTGTCGACAGCCTTAGGGGGCAGTTCTTC. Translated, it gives CASSVDSLRGQFF.

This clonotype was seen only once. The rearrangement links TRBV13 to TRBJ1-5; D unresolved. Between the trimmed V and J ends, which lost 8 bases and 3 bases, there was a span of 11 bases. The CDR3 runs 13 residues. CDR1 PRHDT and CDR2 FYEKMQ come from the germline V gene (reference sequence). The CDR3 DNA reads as TGTGCCAGCGGAGTAGGGTACAATCAGCCCCAGCATTTT. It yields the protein CASGVGYNQPQHF.

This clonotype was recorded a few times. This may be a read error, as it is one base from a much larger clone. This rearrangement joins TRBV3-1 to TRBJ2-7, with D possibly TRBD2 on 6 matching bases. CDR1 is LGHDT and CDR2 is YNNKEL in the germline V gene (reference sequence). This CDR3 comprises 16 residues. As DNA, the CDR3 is TGTGCCAGCAGCCAAGCGGTAGGGAGGATAATAGTCGAGCGGTACTTC. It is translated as CASSQAVGRIIVERYF.

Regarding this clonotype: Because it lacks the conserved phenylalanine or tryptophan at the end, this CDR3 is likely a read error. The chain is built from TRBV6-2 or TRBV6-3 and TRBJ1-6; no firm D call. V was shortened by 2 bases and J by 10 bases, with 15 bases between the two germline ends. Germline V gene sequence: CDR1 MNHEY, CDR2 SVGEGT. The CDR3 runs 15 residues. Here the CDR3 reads CASSYRAAEESPLHI. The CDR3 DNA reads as TGTGCCAGCAGTTACCGTGCGGCCGAGGAATCACCCCTCCACATT.

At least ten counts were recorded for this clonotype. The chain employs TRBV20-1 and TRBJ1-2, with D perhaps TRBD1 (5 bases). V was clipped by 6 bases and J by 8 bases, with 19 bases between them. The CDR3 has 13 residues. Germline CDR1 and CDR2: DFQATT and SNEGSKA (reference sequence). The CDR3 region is CSAERTGRMGYTF. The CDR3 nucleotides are TGCAGTGCAGAACGGACGGGACGGATGGGCTACACCTTC.

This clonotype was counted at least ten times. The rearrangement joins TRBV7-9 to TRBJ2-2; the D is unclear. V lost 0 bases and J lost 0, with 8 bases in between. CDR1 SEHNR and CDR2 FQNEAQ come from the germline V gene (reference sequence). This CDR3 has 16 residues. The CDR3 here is CASSLAGGPNTGELFF. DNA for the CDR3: TGTGCCAGCAGCTTAGCCGGTGGGCCGAACACCGGGGAGCTGTTTTTT.

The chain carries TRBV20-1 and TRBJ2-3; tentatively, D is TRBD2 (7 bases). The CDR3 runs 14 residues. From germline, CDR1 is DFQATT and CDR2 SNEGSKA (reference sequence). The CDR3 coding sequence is TGCAGCGCGCTCTCCGCGGGGGCCTACAATGAGCAGTATTTT. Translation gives CSALSAGAYNEQYF.

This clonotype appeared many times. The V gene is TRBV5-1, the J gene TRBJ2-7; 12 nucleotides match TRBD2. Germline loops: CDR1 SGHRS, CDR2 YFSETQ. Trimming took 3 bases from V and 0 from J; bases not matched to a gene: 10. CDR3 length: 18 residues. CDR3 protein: CASSSGLAGSTNSYEQYF. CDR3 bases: TGCGCCAGCAGCTCAGGACTAGCGGGAAGTACTAACTCCTACGAGCAGTACTTC. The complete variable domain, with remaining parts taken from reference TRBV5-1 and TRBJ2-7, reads KAGVTQTPRYLIKTRGQQVTLSCSPISGHRSVSWYQQTPGQGLQFLFEYFSETQRNKGNFPGRFSGRQFSNSRSEMNVSTLELGDSALYLCASSSGLAGSTNSYEQYFGPGTRLTVT.

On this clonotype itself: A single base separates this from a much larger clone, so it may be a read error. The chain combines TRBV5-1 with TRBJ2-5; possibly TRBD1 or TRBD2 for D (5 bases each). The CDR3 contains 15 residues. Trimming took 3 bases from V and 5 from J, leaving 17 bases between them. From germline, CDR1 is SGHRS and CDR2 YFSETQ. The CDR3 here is CASSYRDAPHETQYF. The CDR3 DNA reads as TGCGCCAGCAGCTACCGGGACGCCCCTCACGAGACCCAGTACTTC. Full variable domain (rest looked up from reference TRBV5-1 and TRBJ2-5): KAGVTQTPRYLIKTRGQQVTLSCSPISGHRSVSWYQQTPGQGLQFLFEYFSETQRNKGNFPGRFSGRQFSNSRSEMNVSTLELGDSALYLCASSYRDAPHETQYFGPGTRLLVL.

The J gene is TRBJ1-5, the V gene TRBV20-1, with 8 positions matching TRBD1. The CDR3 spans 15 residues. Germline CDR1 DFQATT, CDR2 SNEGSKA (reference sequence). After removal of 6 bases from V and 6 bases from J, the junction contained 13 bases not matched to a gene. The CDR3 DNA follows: TGCAGTGCCCGCCGCAGGACAGGGCGCACTCAGCCCCAGCATTTT. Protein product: CSARRRTGRTQPQHF.

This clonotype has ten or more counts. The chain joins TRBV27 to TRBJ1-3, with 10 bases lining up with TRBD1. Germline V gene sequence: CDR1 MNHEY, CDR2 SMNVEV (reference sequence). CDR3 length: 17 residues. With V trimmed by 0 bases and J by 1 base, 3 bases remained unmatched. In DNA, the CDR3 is TGTGCCAGCAGTTTATCGAGGACAGGGGGATCTGGAAACACCATATATTTT. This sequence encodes CASSLSRTGGSGNTIYF.

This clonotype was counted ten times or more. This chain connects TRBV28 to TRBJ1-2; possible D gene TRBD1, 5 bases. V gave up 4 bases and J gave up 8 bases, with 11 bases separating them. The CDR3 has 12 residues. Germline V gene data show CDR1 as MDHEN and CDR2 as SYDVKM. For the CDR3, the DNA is TGTGCCAGCAGTTCCAGGGTGACGGGCTACACCTTC. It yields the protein CASSSRVTGYTF.

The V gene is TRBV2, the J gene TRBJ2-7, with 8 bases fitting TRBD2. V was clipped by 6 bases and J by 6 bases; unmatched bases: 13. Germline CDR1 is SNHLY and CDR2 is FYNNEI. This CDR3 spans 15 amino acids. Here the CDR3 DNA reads TGTGCCAGCAGAGTCTCGGGAGGGCCGAGGAGCGAGCAGTACTTC. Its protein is CASRVSGGPRSEQYF.

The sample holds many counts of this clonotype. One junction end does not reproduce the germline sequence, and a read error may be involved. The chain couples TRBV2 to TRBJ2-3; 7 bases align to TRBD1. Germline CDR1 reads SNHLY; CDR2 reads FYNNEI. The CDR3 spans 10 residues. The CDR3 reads CAGRGNTQYF. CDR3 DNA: TGTGCCGGCAGGGGGAATACGCAGTATTTT.

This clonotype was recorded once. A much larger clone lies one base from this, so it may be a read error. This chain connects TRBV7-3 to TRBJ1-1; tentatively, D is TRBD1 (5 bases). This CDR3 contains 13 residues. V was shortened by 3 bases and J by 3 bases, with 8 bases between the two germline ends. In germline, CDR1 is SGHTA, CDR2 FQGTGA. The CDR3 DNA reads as TGTGCCAGCAGCTTGGACAAGGACACTGAAGCTTTCTTT. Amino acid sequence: CASSLDKDTEAFF.

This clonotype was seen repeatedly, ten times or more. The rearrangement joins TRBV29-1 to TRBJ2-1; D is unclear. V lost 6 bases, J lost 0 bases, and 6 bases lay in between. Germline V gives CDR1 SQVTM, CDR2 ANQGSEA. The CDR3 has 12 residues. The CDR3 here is CSVTPSYNEQFF. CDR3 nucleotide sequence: TGCAGCGTAACACCCTCCTACAATGAGCAGTTCTTC.